This T cell receptor beta chain derives from a study of PD-1 blockade in classical Hodgkin lymphoma. The study, taken as a whole, reports: Complete responders entered with baseline diversity on par with newly diagnosed patients, the results showed. What drove the repertoire differences, possibly disease activity or prior therapy, has not been defined.

Method: immunoSEQ multiplex PCR; TCRdb's copy keeps in-frame clones and lacks some. In the table there are 95,000 to 120,000 clones, 80% to 90% of which are singletons. Exposure to brentuximab vedotin varied, and each patient had relapsed following autologous stem cell transplantation. Trimming took 1 base from V and 5 from J, leaving 20 bases between them. Germline V lookup: CDR1 SGHVS, CDR2 FQNEAQ. This CDR3 spans 17 amino acids. Comments on this clone: Its antigen remains unknown.

The V call is TRBV7-8, the J call TRBJ2-5; D is perhaps TRBD1 (6 bases). The sequence derives from a human donor with classical Hodgkin lymphoma. Source: peripheral blood mononuclear cells (PBMCs), taken before the second cycle of nivolumab. CDR3 in amino acids: CASSLVSRGGVMETQYF. The DNA for the CDR3 is TGTGCCAGCAGCTTAGTTAGCAGAGGGGGAGTGATGGAGACCCAGTACTTC.